One TCR beta chain is described in this entry. Its antigen is currently unknown. V lost 5 bases, J lost 2 bases, and 19 bases lay in between. CDR1 MNHEY and CDR2 SVGEGT come from the germline V gene. CDR3 length: 16 amino acids. Every participating donor contributed about 10 milliliters of peripheral blood through a draw. Each sample used at least 6 million PBMCs. Then a second PCR, running roughly 6 to 12 cycles, was carried out with a sample-barcoded 5' primer and a J-beta primer mix. Template switching added a 12-random-nucleotide identifier to every cDNA molecule. One entry per CDR3 protein, called by TCRdb with MiXCR from the 5' RACE reads. There are about 1 million distinct CDR3 sequences in the sample; 45% occur only once, and 18% lies in the top ten. This specimen comes from a study of blood T cells in healthy people across ages. Study results and limitations: PBMC samples, being unsorted, prevented any conclusive comparison of naive and antigen-experienced cells.

Sequenced: blood. The clonotype originates from a woman in her sixties in good health. The rearrangement uses TRBV6-2 or TRBV6-3 and TRBJ2-7; D possibly corresponds to TRBD2 (6 bases). The CDR3 loop reads CASSTTGTGKPYEQYF. The CDR3 DNA sequence: TGTGCCAGCAGTACAACCGGGACTGGGAAACCCTACGAGCAGTACTTC.